Listed below are T cell receptor beta chains from one sample, sequenced in a study of blood T cells in healthy people across ages. TCRdb fed the 5' RACE reads into MiXCR, producing one record per CDR3 protein. The sample shows roughly 550,000 distinct CDR3 sequences, around 24% of them seen only once. The same data also contributed to another study, on T cells of mothers and their children.

What was sequenced was blood. All receptors derive from a boy younger than 18 in good health. CDR3s include the opening cysteine and the closing phenylalanine or tryptophan. The order of the fields is clone size, V gene, J gene, D gene, CDR3 DNA, CDR3 protein. A D gene is named only where the DNA matches it firmly. A row's size may be missing; if present it is once, few, many or a size class.

>few|TRBV6-5|TRBJ2-1|-
TGTGCCAGCAGTTACGTTGCGGTACCCAGGAATGAGCAGTTCTTC
CASSYVAVPRNEQFF
>few|TRBV28|TRBJ2-7|TRBD2
TGTGCCAGCAGACCGGGGACTAGCCAGACCCTCGAGCAGTACTTC
CASRPGTSQTLEQYF
>-|TRBV7-2|TRBJ2-5|-
TGTGCCAGCAGCTTATATACAGAGACCCAGTACTTC
CASSLYTETQYF
>-|TRBV6-2/TRBV6-3|TRBJ2-2|TRBD2
TGTGCCAGCACCCTCGGACTAGTACCTTTGAACACCGGGGAGCTGTTTTTT
CASTLGLVPLNTGELFF
>few|TRBV6-6|TRBJ2-5|TRBD2
TGTGCCAGCATCTTAAGGGTAGCGGGAGGGCCCAAGACCCAGTACTTC
CASILRVAGGPKTQYF
>-|TRBV7-9|TRBJ1-1|-
TGTGCCAGCAGCTTAGCGCTAACGATGAACACTGAAGCTTTCTTT
CASSLALTMNTEAFF
>few|TRBV4-3|TRBJ2-2|TRBD2
TGCGCCAGCAGCCAAATCATGACTAGCGGGCGTCACGCGAACACCGGGGAGCTGTTTTTT
CASSQIMTSGRHANTGELFF
>-|TRBV21-1|TRBJ2-5|-
TGTGCCAGCAGCAAGGGTGGGACACAAAATTCACAAGAGACCCAGTACTTC
CASSKGGTQNSQETQYF
>few|TRBV3-1|TRBJ2-1|-
TGTGCCAGCAGCCAAGATTTGGGGCTAGCCAATGAGCAGTTCTTC
CASSQDLGLANEQFF
>-|TRBV6-6|TRBJ1-1|-
TGTGCCAGCAGTTACTCCGGGGAGAACACTGAAGCTTTCTTT
CASSYSGENTEAFF
>few|TRBV7-9|TRBJ2-5|TRBD2
TGTGCCAGCAGCTCCACTAGCGGGAGAGGAGGAGAGACCCAGTACTTC
CASSSTSGRGGETQYF
>-|TRBV12-3/TRBV12-4|TRBJ2-1|TRBD2
TGTGCCAGCGGAGGGGGGACTAGCGGGGGGATCAATGAGCAGTTCTTC
CASGGGTSGGINEQFF
>few|TRBV5-1|TRBJ1-4|-
TGCGCCAGCAGATTGGGACTTCTGAAGAGGGAAAAACTGTTTTTT
CASRLGLLKREKLFF
>-|TRBV5-1|TRBJ2-7|-
TGCGCCAGCAGCCCGGACTTCCACGAGCAGTACTTC
CASSPDFHEQYF
>-|TRBV6-5|TRBJ2-5|-
TGTGCCAGCAGTTCCTTTAGCTTCTCCCAAGAGACCCAGTACTTC
CASSSFSFSQETQYF
>-|TRBV9|TRBJ2-3|-
TGTGCCAGCAGCGTAGGTCAGCCCGGCACAGATACGCAGTATTTT
CASSVGQPGTDTQYF
>few|TRBV6-2/TRBV6-3|TRBJ2-1|TRBD2
TGTGCCAGCAGTCGTACCGGGACTAGCGGCAATAATGAGCAGTTCTTC
CASSRTGTSGNNEQFF
>-|TRBV6-5|TRBJ1-3|-
TGTGCCAGCAGTTACGACCGGGACTCTACCTGGGGTTCTGGAAACACCATATATTTT
CASSYDRDSTWGSGNTIYF
>-|TRBV7-9|TRBJ2-7|-
TGTGCCAGCAGCTCTAGTAGAGGGTCCGAGCAGTACTTC
CASSSSRGSEQYF
>few|TRBV10-3|TRBJ2-5|TRBD1
TGTGCCATCAGTGAGTCGACAGGGCAGACGACCCAGTACTTC
CAISESTGQTTQYF
>-|TRBV6-1|TRBJ1-2|-
TGTGCCAGCAGTGATTTCGGCTACACCTTC
CASSDFGYTF
>-|TRBV18|TRBJ2-1|-
TGTGCCAGCTCACCGGAGAAAGGGGTCGGGTCCTACAATGAGCAGTTCTTC
CASSPEKGVGSYNEQFF
>many|TRBV5-1|TRBJ1-6|-
TGCGCCAGCAGCTTGGCCAATTCACCCCTCCACTTT
CASSLANSPLHF
>-|TRBV3-1|TRBJ2-2|-
TGTGCCAGCAGTTCCGGGACCGTGTCTGCCACCGGGGAGCTGTTTTTT
CASSSGTVSATGELFF
>few|TRBV6-6|TRBJ2-3|-
TGTGCCAGCAGTCGCGACTGGGATACGCAGTATTTT
CASSRDWDTQYF
>-|TRBV14|TRBJ2-3|-
TGTGCCAGCAGCCAAGAAACCCCCCGGCCGGGGAGCACAGATACGCAGTATTTT
CASSQETPRPGSTDTQYF
>few|TRBV4-3|TRBJ1-2|-
TGCGCCAGCAGCCAAGATATGAGCCAGGCTCTCTATGGCTACACCTTC
CASSQDMSQALYGYTF
>few|TRBV7-2|TRBJ2-7|TRBD1
TGTGCCAGCACCCCTTCGGGACAGGGCTACTCCTACGAGCAGTACTTC
CASTPSGQGYSYEQYF
>-|TRBV4-1|TRBJ2-6|-
TGCGCCAGCAGCCAAGCGGACGGGGGCGACAAGATGGGGGCCAACGTCCTGACTTTC
CASSQADGGDKMGANVLTF
>-|TRBV4-3|TRBJ2-7|-
TGCGCCAGCAGCCAAGCCCTGGGGGACGAGCAGTACTTC
CASSQALGDEQYF
>-|TRBV5-1|TRBJ1-1|-
TGCGCCAGCAGCTTGGCGACAGGTACCACTGAAGCTTTCTTT
CASSLATGTTEAFF
>few|TRBV6-5|TRBJ2-4|-
TGTGCCAGCAGTTACCCAGGGGAGGTGACCATTCAGTACTTC
CASSYPGEVTIQYF
>few|TRBV7-8|TRBJ1-2|TRBD1
TGTGCCAGCAGGATGGACAGGGGGGAAGGCTACACCTTC
CASRMDRGEGYTF
>few|TRBV28|TRBJ1-5|TRBD1
TGTGCCAGCTTCGAGGACAGGGTCCGCAATCAGCCCCAGCATTTT
CASFEDRVRNQPQHF
>-|TRBV6-1|TRBJ2-5|TRBD2
TGTGCCAGCAGTCGTAGCGGGGGTAGGGAAGAGACCCAGTACTTC
CASSRSGGREETQYF
>-|TRBV10-3|TRBJ2-4|TRBD1
TGTGCCATCAGTGACTCGGGACAGGGGATAGCCAAAAACATTCAGTACTTC
CAISDSGQGIAKNIQYF
>few|TRBV28|TRBJ2-5|-
TGTGCCAGCAGTTTTTTAATCTCAACGACAGCTCAACAAGAGACCCAGTACTTC
CASSFLISTTAQQETQYF
>-|TRBV28|TRBJ2-7|-
TGTGCCACCTCCTTCGACTCTACCTACGAGCAGTACTTC
CATSFDSTYEQYF
>-|TRBV6-2/TRBV6-3|TRBJ2-5|TRBD2
TGTGCCAGCAGTTACCGGCGGGAGGGCCAGTTTGATGAGCAGTACTTC
CASSYRREGQFDEQYF
>-|TRBV28|TRBJ1-1|TRBD1
TGTGCCAGCAGCCCAATGACAGGGTCGGACACTGAAGCTTTCTTT
CASSPMTGSDTEAFF
>few|TRBV7-9|TRBJ2-3|-
TGTGCCAGCAGCTCCCGGGTGGAGGCGAGGAGCACAGATACGCAGTATTTT
CASSSRVEARSTDTQYF
>-|TRBV20-1|TRBJ1-2|TRBD1
TGCAGTGCTAGAGATATCGGACAGGCGATCTATGGCTACACTTTC
CSARDIGQAIYGYTF
>few|TRBV7-2|TRBJ2-5|TRBD2
TGTGCCAGCAGCTTGTTACTAGCGGGAGGAATGCGAGAGACCCAGTACTTC
CASSLLLAGGMRETQYF
>-|TRBV20-1|TRBJ1-1|-
TGCAGTGGGGGCGGGGCTGAAGCTTTCTTT
CSGGGAEAFF
>once|TRBV27|TRBJ2-7|TRBD1
TGTGCCAGCAGTGACAGGGACGGCGAGCAGTACTTC
CASSDRDGEQYF
>-|TRBV29-1|TRBJ2-7|TRBD2
TGCAGCGTCCGGGGGGTAGTTTCCTACGAGCAGTACTTC
CSVRGVVSYEQYF
>few|TRBV5-1|TRBJ2-1|-
TGCGCCAGCAGCTTGCCGGGCCCGGGCAACAATGAGCAGTTCTTC
CASSLPGPGNNEQFF
>-|TRBV27|TRBJ1-4|-
TGTGCCAGCAGTACTCTGGACGGACGAAATGAAAAACTGTTTTTT
CASSTLDGRNEKLFF
>once|TRBV7-2|TRBJ1-6|TRBD1
TGTGCCAGCAGCATACCAACAGGGGCCGTTTCACCCCTCCACTTT
CASSIPTGAVSPLHF
>few|TRBV20-1|TRBJ2-1|-
TGCAGTGCTAGAAAACTAGCTGACCCGTACAATGAGCAGTTCTTC
CSARKLADPYNEQFF
>few|TRBV6-2/TRBV6-3|TRBJ2-7|TRBD2
TGTGCCAGCAGCGTACTAGCGGGAGTTTACGAGCAGTACTTC
CASSVLAGVYEQYF
>-|TRBV7-6|TRBJ1-1|-
TGTGCCAGCAGCTTAGCGCCGTCAGGGCAGCGGGAAGCTTTCTTT
CASSLAPSGQREAFF
>few|TRBV10-3|TRBJ2-1|-
TGTGCCATCAGTGAGCCCCGGGACTCTAACAATGAGCAGTTCTTC
CAISEPRDSNNEQFF
>many|TRBV9|TRBJ2-7|-
TGTGCCAGCAGCACCATCGAGACAGGCGGAAGCTCCTACGAGCAGTACTTC
CASSTIETGGSSYEQYF